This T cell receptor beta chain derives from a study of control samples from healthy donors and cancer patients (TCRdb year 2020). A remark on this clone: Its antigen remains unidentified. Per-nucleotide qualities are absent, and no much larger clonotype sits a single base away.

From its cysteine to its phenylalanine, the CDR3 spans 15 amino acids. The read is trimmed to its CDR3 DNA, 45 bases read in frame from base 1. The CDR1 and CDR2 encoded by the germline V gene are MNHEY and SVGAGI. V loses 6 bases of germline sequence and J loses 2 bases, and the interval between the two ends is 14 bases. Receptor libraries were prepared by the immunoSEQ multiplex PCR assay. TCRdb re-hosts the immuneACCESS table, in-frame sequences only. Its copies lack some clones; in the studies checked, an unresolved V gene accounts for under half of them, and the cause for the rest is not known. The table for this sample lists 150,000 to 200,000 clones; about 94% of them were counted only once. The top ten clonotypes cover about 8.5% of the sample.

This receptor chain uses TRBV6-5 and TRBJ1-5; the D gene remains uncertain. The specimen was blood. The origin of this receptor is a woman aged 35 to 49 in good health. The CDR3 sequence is CASSPGLRGNQPQHF. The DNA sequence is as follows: TGTGCCAGCAGCCCAGGACTCCGTGGCAATCAGCCCCAGCATTTT.